Listed below are T cell receptor beta chains from one sample, sequenced in a study of blood T cell repertoires in COVID-19. Sequencing was performed with immunoSEQ multiplex PCR; in TCRdb, only in-frame clones are kept and a portion is missing. The data contain approximately 120,000 clones, about 79% of them singletons. Sequencing was carried out using peripheral blood. The receptor source for this set is a woman of 80 years or more with active or convalescent COVID-19. CDR3s include the opening cysteine and the closing phenylalanine or tryptophan. Fields, in order: D gene, V gene, CDR3 length, J gene, clone size, CDR3 protein, CDR3 DNA. The D gene is left open where the match is weak. Clone size is shown for a subset of rows, as once, few, many or a class of expanded clone.

>.|TRBV7-9|14|TRBJ2-1|.
CASTWADQYNEQFF
TGTGCCAGCACCTGGGCAGACCAATACAATGAGCAGTTCTTC
>.|TRBV2|12|TRBJ2-3|few
CASSEFTGTQYF
TGTGCCAGCAGTGAATTTACCGGTACGCAGTATTTT
>TRBD2|TRBV24-1|16|TRBJ2-3|once
CATSDRGLASADTQYF
TGTGCCACCAGTGACCGAGGACTAGCGTCGGCAGATACGCAGTATTTT
>TRBD2|TRBV28|14|TRBJ2-1|.
CASSSTSGSDEQFF
TGTGCCAGCAGTTCAACTAGCGGGAGTGATGAGCAGTTCTTC
>TRBD2|TRBV28|16|TRBJ2-2|.
CASTKLAGVITGELFF
TGTGCCAGCACCAAACTAGCGGGAGTCATCACCGGGGAGCTGTTTTTT
>TRBD1|TRBV5-1|16|TRBJ1-2|.
CASSLVGSDRGIGYTF
TGCGCCAGCAGCTTGGTTGGATCGGACAGGGGGATTGGCTACACCTTC
>.|TRBV5-5|14|TRBJ1-4|many
CASSLGPLNEKLFF
TGTGCCAGCAGCTTGGGTCCGTTAAATGAAAAACTGTTTTTT
>.|TRBV10-3|12|TRBJ2-1|.
CAISPEVGEQFF
TGTGCCATCAGTCCGGAGGTCGGCGAGCAGTTCTTC
>.|TRBV27|13|TRBJ1-1|.
CASRIQGSYEAFF
TGTGCCAGCAGGATACAGGGTAGCTATGAAGCTTTCTTT
>.|TRBV30|12|TRBJ2-5|.
CARSEGGETQYF
TGTGCCCGATCCGAAGGGGGTGAGACCCAGTACTTC
>.|TRBV6-5|14|TRBJ1-1|.
CASTAGGANTEAFF
TGTGCCAGCACCGCGGGGGGGGCGAACACTGAAGCTTTCTTT
>.|TRBV2|13|TRBJ2-7|.
CASSGYRVSEQYF
TGTGCCAGCAGTGGTTATCGTGTGAGCGAGCAGTACTTC
>.|TRBV25-1|15|TRBJ2-2|.
CASSYTGTRAGELFF
TGTGCCAGCAGTTACACCGGGACTCGGGCCGGGGAGCTGTTTTTT
>TRBD2|TRBV6-1|18|TRBJ2-1|.
CASSERISWEGAYNEQFF
TGTGCCAGCAGTGAACGCATTTCGTGGGAGGGCGCCTACAATGAGCAGTTCTTC
>TRBD2|TRBV30|15|TRBJ2-1|.
CAWSLAAPNSNEQFF
TGTGCCTGGAGCCTAGCGGCTCCCAATAGCAATGAGCAGTTCTTC
>TRBD2|TRBV7-2|19|TRBJ2-3|.
CASSRQGLAGATSTDTQYF
TGTGCCAGCAGCCGCCAGGGACTAGCGGGCGCGACTAGCACAGATACGCAGTATTTT
>.|TRBV10-1|13|TRBJ2-5|.
CASSGDHRETQYF
TGCGCCAGCAGTGGAGACCACAGGGAGACCCAGTACTTC
>TRBD2|TRBV10-3|14|TRBJ2-3|.
CAIKEGGSSDTQYF
TGTGCCATCAAGGAGGGCGGGAGCTCAGATACGCAGTATTTT
>TRBD2|TRBV5-1|15|TRBJ2-1|.
CASGQRVAGLNEQFF
TGCGCCAGCGGTCAGAGAGTAGCGGGATTAAATGAGCAGTTCTTC
>.|TRBV30|11|TRBJ2-7|.
CAWSAGYEQYF
TGTGCCTGGAGTGCCGGCTACGAGCAGTACTTC
>.|TRBV9|15|TRBJ1-2|few
CASSVGISRVDGYTF
TGTGCCAGCAGCGTTGGGATCAGCAGGGTTGATGGCTACACCTTC
>TRBD1|TRBV13|14|TRBJ2-7|.
CASSLGEQGVEQYF
TGTGCCAGCAGCTTAGGAGAACAGGGGGTCGAGCAGTACTTC
>TRBD2|TRBV20-1|14|TRBJ2-7|.
CSARGSGSLREQYF
TGCAGTGCTCGTGGTAGCGGGAGTCTGCGCGAGCAGTACTTC
>.|TRBV30|14|TRBJ2-2|.
CAWTRFANTGELFF
TGTGCCTGGACGCGATTCGCGAACACCGGGGAGCTGTTTTTT
>TRBD1|TRBV28|15|TRBJ2-1|.
CASSTPGRTGREQFF
TGTGCCAGCAGTACGCCAGGCCGGACAGGCCGAGAGCAGTTCTTC
>TRBD1|TRBV28|14|TRBJ1-4|.
CASGTGGVREKLFF
TGTGCCAGCGGGACAGGGGGCGTAAGGGAAAAACTGTTTTTT
>TRBD2|TRBV28|16|TRBJ2-1|.
CASSPTLAGGPNEQFF
TGTGCCAGCAGTCCCACGCTAGCGGGAGGTCCCAATGAGCAGTTCTTC
>TRBD2|TRBV5-4|15|TRBJ2-7|.
CASSLRTSGKNEQYF
TGTGCCAGCAGCTTGCGGACTAGCGGGAAGAACGAGCAGTACTTC
>TRBD1|TRBV3-1/TRBV3-2|16|TRBJ2-3|.
CASSQEWTGSTDTQYF
TGTGCCAGCAGCCAAGAGTGGACAGGGAGCACAGATACGCAGTATTTT
>.|TRBV2|14|TRBJ1-4|.
CASSPRDFNEKLFF
TGTGCCAGCAGTCCGCGGGACTTTAATGAAAAACTGTTTTTT
>.|TRBV19|14|TRBJ1-1|.
CASSIQDMNTEAFF
TGTGCCAGTAGTATACAGGATATGAACACTGAAGCTTTCTTT
>TRBD1|TRBV9|13|TRBJ1-2|.
CASSGTGLYGYTF
TGTGCCAGCAGCGGGACAGGGCTATATGGCTACACCTTC
>TRBD2|TRBV4-2|17|TRBJ2-1|.
CASSQGSGRVPNNEQFF
TGTGCCAGCAGCCAAGGAAGCGGGAGGGTCCCTAACAATGAGCAGTTCTTC
>TRBD2|TRBV27|14|TRBJ2-7|.
CASSLSLAGDEQYF
TGTGCCAGCAGTTTATCACTAGCGGGAGACGAGCAGTACTTC
>TRBD2|TRBV3-1/TRBV3-2|18|TRBJ2-3|.
CASSQVRLAGGPGDTQYF
TGTGCCAGCAGCCAAGTAAGGCTAGCGGGAGGGCCGGGAGATACGCAGTATTTT
>.|TRBV11-1|16|TRBJ1-1|.
CASSFRGSLMNTEAFF
TGTGCCAGCAGCTTCCGCGGCAGCCTCATGAACACTGAAGCTTTCTTT
>.|TRBV1|18|TRBJ2-7|.
CTSSDRTSGSVDVYEQYF
TGCACCAGCAGCGACCGGACTAGCGGGAGCGTTGATGTTTACGAGCAGTACTTC
>.|TRBV19|13|TRBJ1-5|once
CASSTGINQPQHF
TGTGCCAGTAGTACAGGGATCAATCAGCCCCAGCATTTT
>.|TRBV3-1/TRBV3-2|13|TRBJ2-7|.
CASSQGLYDEQYF
TGTGCCAGCAGCCAAGGGCTTTACGACGAGCAGTACTTC
>TRBD1|TRBV19|14|TRBJ1-2|.
CASSPGQGSYGYTF
TGTGCCAGTAGTCCGGGACAGGGGAGCTATGGCTACACCTTC
>TRBD2|TRBV3-1/TRBV3-2|16|TRBJ2-2|.
CASSPGLHGNTGELFF
TGTGCCAGCAGCCCGGGACTACATGGGAACACCGGGGAGCTGTTTTTT
>.|TRBV9|15|TRBJ2-2|.
CASSTRERATGELFF
TGTGCCAGCAGCACTCGGGAGCGGGCCACCGGGGAGCTGTTTTTT
>TRBD2|TRBV5-4|14|TRBJ2-3|.
CASNKREQTDTQYF
TGTGCCAGCAACAAGCGGGAGCAGACAGATACGCAGTATTTT
>TRBD1|TRBV25-1|16|TRBJ1-2|.
CASSDSTQGQGHGYTF
TGTGCCAGCAGTGACTCAACTCAGGGACAGGGGCATGGCTACACCTTC
>TRBD1|TRBV19|13|TRBJ1-6|.
CASRGDRASPLHF
TGTGCCAGTAGAGGGGACAGGGCCTCACCCCTCCACTTT
>.|TRBV6-2/TRBV6-3|13|TRBJ2-5|.
CASSYFRGLEEYF
TGTGCCAGCAGTTACTTCCGGGGACTCGAGGAGTACTTC
>.|TRBV19|15|TRBJ1-1|.
CASSLGRGVNTEAFF
TGTGCCAGTAGTCTGGGGAGGGGGGTAAACACTGAAGCTTTCTTT
>.|TRBV5-1|15|TRBJ1-6|.
CASGEGAFNNSPLHF
TGCGCCAGCGGGGAGGGCGCGTTTAATAATTCACCCCTCCACTTT
>TRBD1|TRBV24-1|16|TRBJ2-2|.
CATSDFGQGVTGELFF
TGTGCCACCAGTGATTTTGGACAGGGGGTAACCGGGGAGCTGTTTTTT
>TRBD1|TRBV5-6|14|TRBJ2-7|.
CASSSGTGAYEQYF
TGTGCCAGCAGCTCCGGGACAGGGGCCTACGAGCAGTACTTC